The following is a TCR beta chain sequence with its context. The specificity of this receptor is unknown. No clone much larger than this one lies a single base away; base qualities are absent. The source of the sample is a study of cytomegalovirus exposure and HLA in healthy donors (dated by TCRdb to about 2017). Concerning the study at large: According to an earlier analysis of a few hundred of the donors, roughly 180 million T cells yielded roughly 100 million unique TCR beta sequences and more than 250 Gb of sequence data. An early release that covered some 640 HLA-typed donors contained approximately 300 gigabases of sequencing data and around 85 million unique TCR sequences. Of the roughly 420 genotyped donors, approximately 80% were placed in the genetic ancestry cluster associated with self-reported Caucasian donors. The study aimed to test whether cataloging public T cell receptors could reveal signatures of past pathogen exposure. The study profiled the T cell repertoires of hundreds of subjects by immunosequencing and related them to cytomegalovirus serostatus. A separate validation cohort of approximately 120 different subjects was used in addition to the approximately 670-subject first cohort. To predict cytomegalovirus infection status, the study combined high-throughput TCR immunosequencing, statistical association of individual TCRs with disease status, and machine learning. To study patterns of TCR occurrence, a later analysis re-analyzed previously published TCR beta repertoires from 700 or so donors and added high-resolution HLA genotyping. Rather than using new phenotypic data, the later analysis identified candidate immune exposures from TCR beta sequences and from how often those sequences occurred across donors. To decide whether each TCR beta V gene segment behaved as functional or pseudogenic, an earlier analysis of 587 of the donors relied on high-throughput TCR beta sequencing. Donor age, sex, ethnicity and CMV serostatus were collected together with the repertoire data. Genome-wide SNP genotypes for about 55% of the 666 donors were used in a later genetic analysis, which treated that subset as a discovery cohort. All discovery cohort repertoires had been generated on a single sequencing platform. Both class I and class II loci were covered by HLA typing, at four-digit resolution. Typing coverage differed by locus: A, B, C, DRB1 and DQB1 were typed in roughly 629-640 donors, DQA1 in 522, DPA1 in 606, and DPB1 in just under 490. Because of strong linkage in the cohort, five DR-DQ haplotypes were treated as single units for association and clustering. Among about 400 genotyped donors of the cohort, an average of approximately 240,000 unique TCR beta nucleotide sequences was sequenced per donor, of which about 18% were non-productive.

The research as a whole found: According to a later analysis, parvovirus B19, influenza, CMV and Epstein-Barr virus appeared linked to several top co-occurrence clusters. Specific HLA alleles were associated with more than 15,000 TCR beta sequences at a false discovery rate of 0.05 in a later analysis. Compared with equally common non-associated chains, HLA-associated TCR beta chains in a later analysis were more clonally expanded and had lower generation probabilities. A few of the identified cytomegalovirus-associated TCR beta chains were confirmed in vitro to be specific for cytomegalovirus antigens. A later analysis found that most CMV-associated TCR beta chains appeared HLA-restricted, with HLA associations seemingly driven largely by CMV exposure. According to a later analysis, TCR association rates differed among HLA loci, with DRB1 alleles showing the most associated TCRs and HLA-C alleles showing the fewest. Across donors, most TCR sequences were observed very rarely, whereas some public TCRs were present in many individuals. This cohort had only TCR beta chains sequenced, and the lack of alpha or paired-chain data limited which features could be detected. Some IMGT-functional V segments, including TRBV6-2 and TRBV6-3, could not be distinguished by the 87-base-pair reads and were therefore excluded. Because counts were too low, about 15 rarely observed V segments, including chromosome 9 orphons, were left out of the earlier analysis of 587 of the donors. Linkage disequilibrium might explain the correlated functional status among segregating V segments, but an unknown experimental factor could not be ruled out. The authors suggested that the approach could potentially be generalized to other disease states and immunological phenotypes. According to a later genetic analysis, donors in an Asian-associated ancestry cluster had fewer N-insertions in productive TCRs than the approximately 670-donor mean. Roughly uniform sequencing depth across donors was assumed in presence/absence analyses, although this assumption may not hold. A group of highly shared sequence variants was considered likely to be a technical artifact of the sequencing pipeline. HLA typing was unavailable for some donors at each locus, so association tests used only the typed subset. When HLA alleles, especially DR and DQ, strongly co-occurred, TCR associations were difficult to assign to individual alleles. The only immune exposure information available for the cohort was CMV serostatus. In an earlier analysis of around 600 of the donors, most TCR beta V segments appeared in productive rearrangements about 87% or about 30% of the time, broadly matching IMGT annotations. In a later genetic analysis, a missense DCLRE1C variant was associated with V-gene and J-gene trimming of TCR beta chains, and the association was replicated in an independent cohort. A further reported finding was that TCR beta sequences accurately predicted the HLA-A and HLA-B alleles for most subjects in the first cohort. The classifier was reported to diagnose cytomegalovirus status with high specificity and sensitivity in both the original cohort and the validation cohort. In the study, around 150 TCR beta chains were listed as associated with cytomegalovirus.

In total, 666 healthy bone marrow donors made up the cohort. All cohort members were sampled while nominally healthy, although unrecorded immune exposures were likely present. The donor tested CMV seronegative and was one of the 352 seronegative cohort members. A peripheral blood sample was collected from each donor, and TCR beta sequencing was performed on peripheral blood mononuclear cells. Genomic DNA extraction from the blood cell samples was performed with the Qiagen DNeasy Blood Extraction Kit. The library was produced with the immunoSEQ multiplex PCR assay. For the multiplex PCR, a mixture combining 60 forward primers for TCR Vbeta segments and 13 reverse primers for TCR Jbeta segments was used. The CDR3 region of rearranged TCR beta genes was amplified from genomic DNA with a multiplex PCR assay. The Illumina HiSeq System was used to sequence the amplified TCR beta libraries as 87-base-pair reads. The paper's processing steps were these. A later analysis counted 65 million to 90 million unique TCR beta chains across the 690 or so repertoires, and around 9.9 million of these chains were shared by at least two donors. A nearest-neighbor algorithm error-corrected the raw reads and collapsed the reads into unique sequences, merging closely related sequences to remove PCR and sequencing errors. Alignment of CDR3 sequences to IMGT reference sequences was used to assign V, D and J gene segments. For a sequence to be retained, a match of at least six nucleotides was required to both a V gene segment and a J gene segment. Rearrangements were classified as productive when the CDR3 lacked stop codons and remained in frame with V and J, and all other rearrangements were classified as non-productive. Following IMGT convention, CDR3 was defined as the stretch from the second conserved V-encoded cysteine to the conserved J-encoded phenylalanine. The earlier analysis of approximately 590 of the donors excluded any sequence lacking an unambiguous match to a single V gene segment. In an earlier analysis of several hundred of the donors, V segments were called functional above 56.7% productive rearrangements and were called segregating when the between-donor standard deviation exceeded 5%. To diagnose cytomegalovirus status from the catalog of TCR beta chain sequences, a statistical classification framework was built. In a later analysis, V and J genes were assigned by comparing TCR nucleotide sequences against IMGT/GENE-DB human TR gene sequences. Using the TCRdist pipeline, a later analysis assigned CDR3 sequences along with most-parsimonious VDJ recombination scenarios. In a later analysis, every TCR beta chain was defined by the combination of its CDR3 amino acid sequence and its V-gene family, and reads without a unique V-gene family were dropped. A later analysis removed 550 to 650 highly shared, low-generation-probability nucleotide sequences to deal with suspected cross-contamination and a sequencing artifact. For each public chain, a later analysis derived a clonal expansion index from normalized ranks of inferred template counts within each repertoire. In a later analysis, generation probabilities were computed using a VDJ recombination model fitted to out-of-frame rearrangements, and the results were checked against IGoR. In a later analysis, hypergeometric tests were used to score TCR-TCR, TCR-HLA and TCR-CMV co-occurrence, with a repertoire-size bias correction applied to TCR pairs. A later analysis estimated false discovery rates by permuting HLA or CMV assignments 20 times. In a later analysis, co-occurring TCRs were grouped using DBSCAN, and TCRdist sequence similarity was added for clustering within HLA-allele-positive subsets. Repertoires with fewer than 30,000 or more than 120,000 public chains were left out of co-occurrence clustering, as were roughly five repertoires with anomalous nucleotide sharing. TCRdb re-hosts the immuneACCESS table, in-frame sequences only. Its copies lack some clones; in the studies checked, an unresolved V gene accounts for under half of them, and the cause for the rest is not known. V, J and clone size are taken as reported in that table, and D and trimming were inferred from the DNA itself. The sample records around 130,000 clones, just under 80% of which are singletons. The ten largest clones add up to approximately 1.5% of the sample.

The CDR3 sequence holds 15 residues, the cysteine and phenylalanine included. The sequence is cut down to CDR3 DNA, 45 bases in frame from base 1. The V end loses 1 base and the J end loses 8 bases, and a stretch of 15 bases separates them. For CDR1 and CDR2, the germline V gene lists SGHVS and FQNEAQ. This sequence originates from a woman aged 18-35 years in good health and CMV-seronegative. This chain is built from TRBV7-8 and TRBJ2-1, with TRBD2 as a weak D call on 6 bases. Material: PBMCs. The sequence in DNA is TGTGCCAGCAGCTTAGTTCTAGCGAGTTCCCATGAGCAGTTCTTC. It translates to CASSLVLASSHEQFF.